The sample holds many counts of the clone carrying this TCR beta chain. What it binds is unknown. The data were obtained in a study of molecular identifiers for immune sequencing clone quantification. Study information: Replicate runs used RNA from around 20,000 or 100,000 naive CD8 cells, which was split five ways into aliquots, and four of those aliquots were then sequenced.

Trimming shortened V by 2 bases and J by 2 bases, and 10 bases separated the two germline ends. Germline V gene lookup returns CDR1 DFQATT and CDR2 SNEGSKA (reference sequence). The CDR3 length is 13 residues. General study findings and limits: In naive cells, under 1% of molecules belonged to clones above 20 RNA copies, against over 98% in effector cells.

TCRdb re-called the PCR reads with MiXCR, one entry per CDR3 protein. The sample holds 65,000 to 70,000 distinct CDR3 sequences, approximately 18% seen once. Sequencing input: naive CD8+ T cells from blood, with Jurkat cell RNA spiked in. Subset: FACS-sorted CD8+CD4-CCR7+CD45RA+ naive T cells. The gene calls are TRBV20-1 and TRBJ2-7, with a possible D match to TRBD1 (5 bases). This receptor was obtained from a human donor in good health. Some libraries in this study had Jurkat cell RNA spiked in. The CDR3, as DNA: TGCAGTGCTAGATCGACAGCTGCCTACGAGCAGTACTTC. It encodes CSARSTAAYEQYF.